The entry below describes one T cell receptor (beta chain). Per germline, CDR1 SGHRS and CDR2 YFSETQ. V lost 0 bases and J lost 0, with 13 bases in between. The CDR3 has 17 residues. The sample belongs to a study of cytomegalovirus exposure and HLA in healthy donors. Study at large: Earlier work reported 117 million unique TCR beta sequences from some 170 million T cells.

60 Vbeta and 13 Jbeta primers were used in PCR. TCRdb's table, derived via immunoSEQ multiplex PCR, lists solely in-frame clones and lacks some. The table shows about 120,000 clones, with 80% occurring only once. The chain employs TRBV5-1 and TRBJ1-3; D unclear. Material for sequencing was PBMCs. This TCR derives from a woman in her fifties or sixties in good health and CMV-seropositive. The CDR3 DNA reads as TGCGCCAGCAGCTTGGCCGCGGGGATCCTCTCTGGAAACACCATATATTTT. This encodes CASSLAAGILSGNTIYF.